The 15 T cell receptor beta chains reported below all come from one sample, sequenced in a study of CD8+ T cells in alopecia areata (dated by TCRdb to the late 2010s). The library was produced with the immunoSEQ multiplex PCR assay. For TCR sequencing, RNA was extracted from every sample and reverse transcribed into cDNA to serve as template. TCRdb's version of the immuneACCESS table is confined to in-frame rearrangements and falls short of the full clone set. An unresolved V gene accounts for under half of the shortfall where checked; the remainder is of unknown origin. This sample contains 3,000 or so clones, none of which is a singleton. Of the sample, about half falls within the top ten clones. The sequenced sample consisted of lesional skin. Source of these receptors: a C3H/HeJ mouse with alopecia areata. This line of mice carries MHC haplotype H2-k.

This clone was seen ten or more times. Mouse names are used for the genes. The read terminates 4 residues before the CDR3 end, so the remaining end is supplied by the germline J gene. The chain links TRBV13-2 to TRBJ2-1, with 8 nucleotides matching TRBD2. With V trimmed by 1 base and J by 1 base, 4 bases remained unmatched. The CDR3 spans 16 residues. Germline values: CDR1 NNHNN, CDR2 SYGAGS (reference sequence). Incomplete CDR3 DNA: TGTGCCAGCGGTGATAGCGGGGGGGCGAACTATGCT. This sequence encodes CASGDSGGANYA. The CDR3, in full, reads CASGDSGGANYAEQFF.

Ten or more counts support this clone. Any gene name here is a mouse gene name. The read finishes 4 residues shy of the CDR3 end, and the germline J gene is used to complete it. The rearrangement joins TRBV14 to TRBJ2-1; 8 nucleotides line up with TRBD1. The V gene end was trimmed by 0 bases and the J gene end by 6 bases; junction bases not matched to a gene: 5. Germline V gene data show CDR1 as SGHDT and CDR2 as FRDEAV. CDR3 length: 15 residues. The sequenced part of the CDR3 DNA is TGTGCCAGCAGTTTCTTGACAGGGGCGGCTGCT. It is translated as CASSFLTGAAA. The full CDR3 protein reads CASSFLTGAAAEQFF.

This clone has ten or more counts. Gene names refer to mouse genes. The CDR3 end lies 4 residues beyond the end of the read and is filled in from the germline J gene. The chain links TRBV19 to TRBJ2-2; D might be TRBD2 (6 bases). V was shortened by 7 bases and J by 4 bases, with 11 bases between the two germline ends. CDR1 FNHDT and CDR2 SITEND come from the germline V gene (reference sequence). This CDR3 contains 13 residues. The CDR3 protein is CASSGLPTGQLYF. Incomplete CDR3 DNA: TGTGCCAGCTCCGGACTGCCCACCGGG. The full variable domain, rest sourced from reference TRBV19 and TRBJ2-2, is GGIITQTPKFLIGQEGQKLTLKCQQNFNHDTMYWYRQDSGKGLRLIYYSITENDLQKGDLSEGYDASREKKSSFSLTVTSAQKNEMAVFLCASSGLPTGQLYFGEGSKLTVL.

This clone showed up many times. The genes are named according to mouse. The read ends 4 residues shy of where the CDR3 ends; the end is completed using the germline J gene. The chain is built from TRBV13-3 and TRBJ2-3; perhaps TRBD1 as D (6 bases). The CDR3 extends over 13 amino acids. Per germline, CDR1 NNHDY and CDR2 SYVADS. Trimming cost V 5 bases and J 0 bases, with 7 bases left between them. CDR3 DNA, as far as it was read: TGTGCCAGCAGGGACAGTAGTGCAGAA. Protein: CASRDSSAE. The whole CDR3 protein reads CASRDSSAETLYF.

Comments on this clone: A far more abundant clone sits one base away, making this likely a read error. Gene and germline names: mouse. Other nucleotide sequences from this sample produce the same CDR3. The CDR3 DNA, read in part, is TGTGCAAGCAGCCGGGGACAGGGGGCCCCCTGGTATGCT. Translation: CASSRGQGAPWYA. The whole CDR3 reads CASSRGQGAPWYAEQFF. The genes are TRBV16 and TRBJ2-1; 12 bases are a match to TRBD1. The read finishes 4 residues shy of the CDR3 end, and the germline J gene is used to complete it. Germline CDR1 reads SGHSA; CDR2 reads FRNQAP. CDR3 length: 17 amino acids. V lost 5 bases and J lost 4; bases outside the gene matches: 9.

This clone is termed medium-sized (0.01 to 0.1%). Genes and germline are mouse. The covered CDR3 bases are TGTGCCAGCAGCCAGACAGCTAGTCAAAAC. Translating it yields CASSQTASQN. The CDR3 reads in full as CASSQTASQNTLYF. The rearrangement uses TRBV5 and TRBJ2-4; D perhaps matches TRBD1 (5 bases). The read terminates 4 residues before the CDR3 end, so the remaining end is supplied by the germline J gene. Between the trimmed V and J ends, which lost 3 bases and 0 bases, there was a span of 7 bases. This CDR3 has 14 amino acids. CDR1 and CDR2 (germline): LGHNA, YNLKQL (reference sequence).

This clone was picked up many times. The gene names here belong to mouse. CDR3 sequence reads: CASSQGGGYSYEQYF. The CDR3 bases that were read are TGTGCCAGCAGCCAAGGAGGGGGTTACTCCTAT. The chain recombines TRBV5 with TRBJ2-7; D might be TRBD1 (6 bases). The sequenced fragment ends 4 residues before the CDR3 boundary, so the rest is inferred from the germline J gene. The CDR3 is 15 residues long. Germline lookup yields CDR1 LGHNA and CDR2 YNLKQL (reference sequence). V was pared by 1 base and J by 0 bases, with 10 bases between.

This clone has ten or more counts. Genes and germline come from the mouse. The read falls 4 residues short of the CDR3 end, and the missing part is taken from the germline J gene. V is TRBV13-1 and J is TRBJ2-2; 9 bases align to TRBD1. Trimming removed 0 bases from V and 4 bases from J; junction bases left unmatched: 4. Germline loops: CDR1 NSHNY, CDR2 SYGAGN. The length of the CDR3 is 16 residues. The DNA read from the CDR3 is TGTGCCAGCAGTGATGCGGGACAGGGAATCACCGGG. This gives the protein CASSDAGQGITG. The entire CDR3 sequence reads CASSDAGQGITGQLYF.

This clone has ten or more counts. The germline and genes are mouse ones. The read ends 4 residues before the CDR3 terminus; that terminus is restored from the germline J gene. The rearrangement uses TRBV19 and TRBJ2-7; D is unclear. Germline CDR1 reads FNHDT; CDR2 reads SITEND (reference sequence). The CDR3 is 13 residues long. Trimming left V 2 bases short and J 0 bases short, with 6 bases between. The CDR3 spells CASSIRSSYEQYF. Incomplete CDR3 DNA: TGTGCCAGCAGTATCAGGAGCTCCTAT.

In its sample, this clone was seen many times. Gene and germline names: mouse. The CDR3 end falls 4 residues outside the read, so it is completed with the germline J gene. The chain uses TRBV13-2 and TRBJ1-4, with 10 bases identical to TRBD1. Germline V gives CDR1 NNHNN, CDR2 SYGAGS (reference sequence). CDR3 size: 15 residues. V trimming: 4 bases; J trimming: 4 bases; junction bases outside the gene matches: 4. The covered CDR3 bases are TGTGCCAGCGGTAACCGGGACAGGGGCAACGAA. Its protein product is CASGNRDRGNE. The entire CDR3 reads CASGNRDRGNERLFF.

This clone was counted many times. The gene symbols are mouse symbols. The observed sequence ends 4 residues before the CDR3 terminus, with the missing tail filled in from the germline J gene. The genes are TRBV13-2 and TRBJ2-5; maybe TRBD2 (6 bases). The germline V gene has CDR1 NNHNN and CDR2 SYGAGS (reference sequence). V lost 6 bases and J lost 3, with 11 bases in between. This CDR3 has 13 amino acids. The DNA read from the CDR3 is TGTGCCAGCGTCCGGGACTTTCAAGAC. Translating it yields CASVRDFQD. The entire CDR3 sequence reads CASVRDFQDTQYF.

The sample holds many counts of this clone. Gene names and germline match the mouse. The CDR3 is CTCRQDNYAEQFF. CDR3 DNA, as far as it was read: TGCACCTGCAGACAGGATAACTATGCT. This sequence joins TRBV1 and TRBJ2-1; D perhaps matches TRBD1 (5 bases). Sequencing ends 4 residues short of the CDR3 end; the germline J gene provides the rest. The CDR3 extends over 13 amino acids. From germline, CDR1 is NSQYPW and CDR2 LRSPGD (reference sequence). V was trimmed by 6 bases and J by 0 bases, leaving 6 bases between them. Complete variable domain (other parts from reference TRBV1 and TRBJ2-1): VTLLEQNPRWRLVPRGQAVNLRCILKNSQYPWMSWYQQDLQKQLQWLFTLRSPGDKEVKSLPGADYLATRVTDTELRLQVANMSQGRTLYCTCRQDNYAEQFFGPGTRLTVL.

As concerns this clone: TCRdb's protein sequence differs at residue 14 from the translated DNA; the protein presented here follows the DNA. Mouse names are used for the genes. Read sequence stops 3 residues before the CDR3 end, and the germline J gene provides the missing end. The gene calls are TRBV1 and TRBJ1-6, with a possible D match to TRBD1 (6 bases). TRBJ1-6 is treated as an ORF (open reading frame) with a function not yet certain. V was cut by 5 bases and J by 0 bases, with 14 bases left in between. CDR1 is NSQYPW and CDR2 is LRSPGD in the germline V gene (reference sequence). The CDR3 sequence is 17 residues long. CDR3 protein: CTCSLRDTNSYNSPLYF. CDR3 DNA (partial): TGCACCTGCAGTCTCCGGGACACAAATTCCTATAATTCGCCC.

Ten or more counts support this clone. Mouse germline and gene names are used. The CDR3 extends 4 residues past the end of the read, so its final part is completed from the germline J gene. The J gene is TRBJ1-1, the V gene TRBV13-2; tentative D call: TRBD1 (5 bases). The CDR3 is made up of 15 amino acids. The germline gives CDR1 NNHNN, CDR2 SYGAGS (reference sequence). The V end was cut by 0 bases, the J end by 3 bases, with 12 bases between. Here the CDR3 reads CASGDASGQDTEVFF. Incomplete CDR3 DNA: TGTGCCAGCGGTGATGCGTCAGGGCAGGACACA.

This clone has a count of ten or more. The protein recorded in TCRdb does not match the translated DNA at residue 12; the protein presented here comes from translating the DNA. The genes are named according to mouse. The read finishes 3 residues shy of the CDR3 end, and the germline J gene is used to complete it. The V gene is TRBV13-1, the J gene TRBJ1-3, with 7 bases lining up with TRBD1. The CDR3 sequence is 15 residues long. Germline assignment: CDR1 NSHNY and CDR2 SYGAGN. V gave up 5 bases and J gave up 0 bases; unmatched junction bases: 5. Incomplete CDR3 DNA: TGTGCCAGCAGGCCTGACAGGGCTTCTGGAAATACG. Translated, it gives CASRPDRASGNT. The full CDR3 protein is CASRPDRASGNTLYF.